Each of the 30 T cell receptor beta chains below was sequenced from the same sample in a study of blood T cell repertoires in COVID-19. Method: immunoSEQ multiplex PCR; TCRdb's copy keeps in-frame clones and lacks some. The profile shows around 260,000 clones, about 85% of them singletons. The specimen was peripheral blood. The receptors shown here come from a man between 60 and 75 years old with acute or convalescent COVID-19.

V gene TRBV6-5 combines with J gene TRBJ2-7; D call uncertain. This CDR3 is built from 16 residues. The V gene's germline CDR1 is MNHEY and CDR2 SVGAGI. The V end was cut by 0 bases, the J end by 2 bases, with 14 bases between. This CDR3 is CASSYSASVHAYEQYF. The DNA of the CDR3 is TGTGCCAGCAGTTACTCCGCCTCTGTACATGCCTACGAGCAGTACTTC.

The CDR3 nucleotides read TGTGCCTGGAGGGCAAACGTTGAGACCCAGTACTTC. It is translated as CAWRANVETQYF. The rearrangement links TRBV30 to TRBJ2-5; D is unresolved. Per the germline V gene, CDR1 is GTSNPN and CDR2 is SVGIG (reference sequence). This CDR3 is 12 amino acids long. The ends were cut back, 3 bases at V and 5 bases at J, with 10 bases in the middle.

The V and J genes are TRBV11-2 and TRBJ2-7, with a tentative D call TRBD1 (5 bases). Germline-derived CDR1 and CDR2 are SGHAT and FQNNGV. V dropped 4 bases and J dropped 6 bases, with 13 bases sitting between them. The CDR3 loop spans 13 amino acids. DNA for the CDR3: TGTGCCAGCAGCTCCGTCCAGGGCTTCGAGCAGTACTTC. Encoded protein: CASSSVQGFEQYF.

The chain joins TRBV6-5 to TRBJ2-2, with TRBD1 as a possible D gene (6 bases). V shed 3 bases and J shed 6 bases, with 8 bases lying between them. CDR3 length: 13 residues. From germline, CDR1 is MNHEY and CDR2 SVGAGI. The CDR3: CASSYYRAGELFF. CDR3 nucleotide sequence: TGTGCCAGCAGTTATTACAGGGCCGGGGAGCTGTTTTTT.

This chain's CDR3 is CASSLTGSFYYEQYF. The CDR3, as DNA: TGTGCCAGCAGTCTGACAGGGTCCTTCTACTACGAGCAGTACTTC. The gene calls are TRBV2 and TRBJ2-7, with 7 positions matching TRBD1. CDR3 length equals 15 residues. Germline CDR1 SNHLY, CDR2 FYNNEI. Trimming cost V 5 bases and J 3 bases; bases outside gene matches: 10.

The rearrangement uses TRBV15 and TRBJ2-5; 7 bases match TRBD2. The CDR3 consists of 14 residues. After removal of 0 bases from V and 5 bases from J, the junction contained 3 bases not matched to a gene. Germline CDR1 is LNHNV and CDR2 is YYDKDF (reference sequence). The CDR3 loop is CATSREVGGETQYF. CDR3 bases: TGTGCCACCAGCAGAGAGGTGGGAGGGGAGACCCAGTACTTC.

The chain carries TRBV13 and TRBJ1-2; 7 bases agree with TRBD1. The CDR3 totals 14 residues. V trimming: 2 bases; J trimming: 12 bases; junction bases outside the gene matches: 12. Per the germline V gene, CDR1 is PRHDT and CDR2 is FYEKMQ (reference sequence). The CDR3 bases are TGTGCCAGCAGCTTACGTTCCAGGGGGGAAGGCCACACCTTC. Protein product: CASSLRSRGEGHTF.

This clone was seen just once. The rearrangement joins TRBV7-9 to TRBJ1-4; 7 bases agree with TRBD1. CDR1 is SEHNR, CDR2 FQNEAQ, per germline (reference sequence). J gave up 5 bases and V 5 bases, and 8 bases lay outside the gene matches. This CDR3 contains 15 residues. CDR3 protein: CASSRRTGQNEKLFF. The CDR3 DNA is TGTGCCAGCAGCCGCCGGACAGGTCAAAATGAAAAACTGTTTTTT.

The chain carries TRBV3-1 (or the pseudogene TRBV3-2) and TRBJ1-6; 10 positions agree with TRBD1. The CDR3 length is 15 residues. Germline loops: CDR1 LGHDT, CDR2 YNNKEL (reference sequence). V was pared by 2 bases and J by 10 bases, with 5 bases of the junction left unmatched. The CDR3 coding sequence is TGTGCCAGCAGCCAATGGGGACAGGGGAGGTCACCCCTCCACTTT. Protein: CASSQWGQGRSPLHF.

The chain has TRBV30 and TRBJ1-1; perhaps TRBD1 as D (6 bases). CDR3 length equals 14 residues. Trimming removed 7 bases at V and 1 base at J, with 16 bases between. Germline values: CDR1 GTSNPN, CDR2 SVGIG (reference sequence). CDR3 in amino acids: CASTVGGANTEAFF. CDR3 nucleotide sequence: TGTGCCTCAACCGTCGGGGGGGCGAACACTGAAGCTTTCTTT.

The CDR3 DNA follows: TGTGCCAGCAGTTTCAGGGGCGGGGGCTACACCTTC. This gives the protein CASSFRGGGYTF. The chain joins TRBV6-5 to TRBJ1-2; tentative D call: TRBD1 (6 bases). Germline assignment: CDR1 MNHEY and CDR2 SVGAGI. CDR3 length equals 12 residues. Trimming removed 4 bases from V and 8 bases from J, with 11 bases in between.

This sequence joins TRBV5-1 and TRBJ2-5, with 9 bases that match TRBD2. Per the germline V gene, CDR1 is SGHRS and CDR2 is YFSETQ. V shed 1 base and J 6 bases; nucleotides not matched to a gene: 4. The CDR3 spans 14 residues. Here the CDR3 DNA reads TGCGCCAGCAGCTTGAGGCGGGAGGGAAAGACCCAGTACTTC. Residues: CASSLRREGKTQYF.

The rearrangement links TRBV5-1 to TRBJ1-2, with D perhaps TRBD1 (5 bases). V gave up 2 bases and J gave up 10 bases, with 15 bases separating them. The CDR3 has 13 residues. CDR1 and CDR2 from the germline V gene are SGHRS and YFSETQ. Written as DNA, the CDR3 is TGCGCCAGCAGCTTCCGAATTGGCAGGGACTACACCTTC. This translates into CASSFRIGRDYTF.

This clone has only one observation. A read error may produce the germline difference seen at one junction end. The chain is built from TRBV7-3 and TRBJ1-3; possibly TRBD1 for D (6 bases). Germline CDR1 SGHTA, CDR2 FQGTGA. The CDR3 is 13 residues long. The CDR3 loop is CASSQTPPDRLLW. The DNA of the CDR3 is TGTGCCAGCAGCCAAACCCCCCCGGACAGACTGCTTTGG.

This clone was counted only a few times. The V call is TRBV11-2, the J call TRBJ2-1, with D unresolved. The germline gives CDR1 SGHAT, CDR2 FQNNGV. V lost 5 bases and J 12 bases, leaving 14 bases between the germline ends. The CDR3 runs 12 residues. CDR3 loop: CASSLYDSAQFF. As DNA, the CDR3 is TGTGCCAGCAGCCTATACGACTCTGCGCAGTTCTTC.

As DNA, the CDR3 is TGTGCCAGCAGCCAAGACGCAGGGTCGCCGTCGAACACTGAAGCTTTCTTT. It specifies CASSQDAGSPSNTEAFF. The chain uses TRBV4-2 and TRBJ1-1; possible D gene TRBD1, 5 bases. V was shortened by 0 bases and J by 1 base, with 15 bases between the two germline ends. Germline V gene data show CDR1 as LGHNA and CDR2 as YNFKEQ. This CDR3 comprises 17 residues.

This chain uses TRBV24-1 with TRBJ2-3; D not certain. Per the germline V gene, CDR1 is KGHDR and CDR2 is SFDVKD. V was pared by 10 bases and J by 4 bases, with 8 bases between. This CDR3 comprises 11 residues. The CDR3 protein is CATGSSDTQYF. DNA of the CDR3: TGTGCCACGGGCAGTTCAGATACGCAGTATTTT.

The gene calls are TRBV27 and TRBJ2-1; TRBD2 aligns across 7 bases. The trim removed 2 bases at V and 4 bases at J, leaving 2 bases unmatched. The CDR3 spans 14 residues. Germline CDR1 reads MNHEY; CDR2 reads SMNVEV (reference sequence). The CDR3, as DNA: TGTGCCAGCAGTTTAGCGGGGGAGTACAATGAGCAGTTCTTC. This encodes CASSLAGEYNEQFF.

V usage is TRBV2 and J usage is TRBJ2-1; 8 bases align to TRBD2. The CDR3 spans 15 residues. V lost 5 bases, J lost 9 bases, and 12 bases stayed unmatched. Germline CDR1 SNHLY, CDR2 FYNNEI. Written as DNA, the CDR3 is TGTGCCAGCAGTCCCAGCCCGGGACTAGTGGTTGAGCAGTTCTTC. This translates into CASSPSPGLVVEQFF.

This clone was picked up one time. The chain recombines TRBV30 with TRBJ1-1; D call uncertain. This CDR3 has 15 amino acids. CDR1 and CDR2 (germline): GTSNPN, SVGIG (reference sequence). Trimming took 0 bases from V and 1 from J, leaving 12 bases between them. The CDR3 sequence: CAWSVNSGGNTEAFF. The CDR3 DNA follows: TGTGCCTGGAGTGTTAACTCGGGTGGGAACACTGAAGCTTTCTTT.

This sequence joins TRBV6-5 and TRBJ2-3; TRBD2 agrees at 7 bases. The germline V gene has CDR1 MNHEY and CDR2 SVGAGI. The CDR3 is 12 amino acids. The ends lost 8 bases at V and 9 bases at J; junction bases unmatched: 8. This CDR3 reads CASGRERATQYF. The CDR3 DNA sequence: TGTGCCAGCGGGCGGGAGCGAGCAACGCAGTATTTT.

The genes are TRBV25-1 and TRBJ2-2; no clear D. The CDR3 contains 16 residues. Germline loops: CDR1 MGHDK, CDR2 SYGVNS. The V end was cut by 3 bases, the J end by 4 bases, with 15 bases between. The CDR3 DNA reads as TGTGCCAGCAGTGATCGAGGCCGTTACCCCACCGGGGAGCTGTTTTTT. Protein: CASSDRGRYPTGELFF.

CDR3 protein: CASSSTSGRLYNEQFF. CDR3 nucleotides: TGTGCCAGCAGCTCGACTAGCGGGAGGCTGTACAATGAGCAGTTCTTC. The rearrangement links TRBV7-2 to TRBJ2-1; 13 bases match TRBD2. The germline V gene has CDR1 SGHTA and CDR2 FQGNSA. The CDR3 runs 16 residues. Trimming took 4 bases from V and 4 from J; bases not matched to a gene: 4.

This rearrangement joins TRBV19 to TRBJ2-3, with 9 bases matching TRBD2. V lost 0 bases to trimming and J lost 1 base; unmatched junction nucleotides: 5. From germline, CDR1 is LNHDA and CDR2 SQIVND (reference sequence). The CDR3 is made up of 17 amino acids. CDR3 protein: CASSIEGTSRRTDTQYF. CDR3 DNA: TGTGCCAGTAGTATAGAGGGGACTAGCCGGCGCACAGATACGCAGTATTTT.

The chain couples TRBV11-3 to TRBJ2-1, with D hard to call. The CDR3 runs to 14 residues. The germline CDR1 and CDR2 sequences are SGHNT and YENEEA. V was trimmed by 5 bases and J by 6 bases, leaving 14 bases between them. In DNA form, the CDR3 reads TGTGCCAGCAGCGTAGGAGCTAGTTCCAATGAGCAGTTCTTC. Translated, it gives CASSVGASSNEQFF.

This sequence joins TRBV5-1 and TRBJ1-6; a weak D match, TRBD1 (6 bases). Trimming took 3 bases from V and 9 from J, leaving 13 bases between them. The CDR3 extends over 14 amino acids. Germline CDR1 and CDR2: SGHRS and YFSETQ. The DNA for the CDR3 is TGCGCCAGCAGCTGGGAGGGGGAGGTTTCACCCCTCCACTTT. Translated: CASSWEGEVSPLHF.

The chain is built from TRBV5-4 and TRBJ1-2; possibly TRBD1 for D (5 bases). This CDR3 has 13 amino acids. Trimming removed 4 bases at V and 2 bases at J, with 9 bases between. The V gene's germline CDR1 is SGHNT and CDR2 YYREEE (reference sequence). CDR3 sequence reads: CASSTDINYGYTF. For the CDR3, the DNA is TGTGCCAGCAGCACGGACATAAACTATGGCTACACCTTC. Full variable domain (missing parts from reference TRBV5-4 and TRBJ1-2): ETGVTQSPTHLIKTRGQQVTLRCSSQSGHNTVSWYQQALGQGPQFIFQYYREEENGRGNFPPRFSGLQFPNYSSELNVNALELDDSALYLCASSTDINYGYTFGSGTRLTVV.

The CDR3 sequence is CASRITGGANYGYTF. As DNA, the CDR3 is TGTGCCAGCAGAATAACAGGGGGCGCTAACTATGGCTACACCTTC. The chain links TRBV28 to TRBJ1-2, with 9 bases aligning to TRBD1. J lost 0 bases, V lost 6 bases, and 5 bases had no gene match. This CDR3 spans 15 amino acids. Germline V lookup: CDR1 MDHEN, CDR2 SYDVKM.

The rearrangement joins TRBV4-3 to TRBJ2-3, with TRBD2 matching over 9 bases. CDR1 is LGHNA and CDR2 is YSLEER in the germline V gene. This CDR3 comprises 16 residues. Unmatched junction bases numbered 1, after V lost 0 bases and J lost 0 bases. The CDR3 protein is CASSQDGLASTDTQYF. The CDR3 region has the DNA TGCGCCAGCAGCCAAGATGGACTAGCGAGCACAGATACGCAGTATTTT.

The chain has TRBV5-1 and TRBJ1-2; D is uncertain. Germline V gene lookup returns CDR1 SGHRS and CDR2 YFSETQ. Trimming stripped 3 bases from V and 4 bases from J, with 10 bases between. The CDR3 consists of 13 residues. CDR3 sequence reads: CASSSSSGYGYTF. The CDR3 DNA follows: TGCGCCAGCAGCTCCAGTTCGGGCTATGGCTACACCTTC.